This T cell receptor beta chain came from a study of read filtering for tumor transcriptome and immune sequencing. Study-wide context: Transcriptome libraries were built from DNase-treated RNA.

Findings of the study overall: Even smaller IR-seq throughput identified most shared clonotypes.

The CDR3 covers 13 residues. V was trimmed by 8 bases and J by 4 bases, leaving 14 bases between them. From about 400 ng of RNA, a library with molecular barcoded alpha/delta and beta/gamma adaptors was made. TCRdb reanalysed the reads using MiXCR and keeps one entry per CDR3 protein. The sample includes around 65,000 distinct CDR3 sequences, roughly 19% of them seen just once. This clonotype has at least ten counts. Its antigen is currently unknown. The genes are TRBV12-3 or TRBV12-4 and TRBJ1-1, with D unresolved. The specimen sequenced was a population of CD138-negative cells sorted from bone marrow. The sequence came from a donor aged 40 or over with multiple myeloma. CDR3 protein: CASCGLGFTEAFF. CDR3 DNA sequence: TGTGCCAGCTGCGGACTAGGGTTCACTGAAGCTTTCTTT.